This T cell receptor (beta chain) was sequenced for a study of cytomegalovirus exposure and HLA in healthy donors. It was with 60 Vbeta and 13 Jbeta primers that the PCR ran. Method: immunoSEQ multiplex PCR; TCRdb's copy keeps in-frame clones and lacks some. The repertoire holds fewer than 120,000 clones, with around 87% as singletons. V shed 0 bases and J 7 bases; nucleotides not matched to a gene: 5. The CDR3 loop spans 16 amino acids. The germline gives CDR1 ENHRY, CDR2 SYGVKD. Sequences were obtained from PBMCs. The receptor comes from a man aged 35-49 years in good health and CMV-seronegative. V is TRBV10-3 and J is TRBJ1-6; 8 bases fit TRBD1. The CDR3: CAISESGQGGNSPLHF. CDR3 nucleotide sequence: TGTGCCATCAGTGAGTCTGGACAGGGAGGCAATTCACCCCTCCACTTT.